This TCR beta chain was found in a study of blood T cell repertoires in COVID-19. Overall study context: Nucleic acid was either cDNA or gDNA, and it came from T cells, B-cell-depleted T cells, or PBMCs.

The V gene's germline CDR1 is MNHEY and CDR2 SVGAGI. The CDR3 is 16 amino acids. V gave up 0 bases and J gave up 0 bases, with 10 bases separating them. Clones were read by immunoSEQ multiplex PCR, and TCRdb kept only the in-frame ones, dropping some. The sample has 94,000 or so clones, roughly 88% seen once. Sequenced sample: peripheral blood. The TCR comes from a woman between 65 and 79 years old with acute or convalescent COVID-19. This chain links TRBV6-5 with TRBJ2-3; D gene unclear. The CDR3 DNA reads TGTGCCAGCAGTTACTCCGAGAGAACTAGCACAGATACGCAGTATTTT. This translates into CASSYSERTSTDTQYF.